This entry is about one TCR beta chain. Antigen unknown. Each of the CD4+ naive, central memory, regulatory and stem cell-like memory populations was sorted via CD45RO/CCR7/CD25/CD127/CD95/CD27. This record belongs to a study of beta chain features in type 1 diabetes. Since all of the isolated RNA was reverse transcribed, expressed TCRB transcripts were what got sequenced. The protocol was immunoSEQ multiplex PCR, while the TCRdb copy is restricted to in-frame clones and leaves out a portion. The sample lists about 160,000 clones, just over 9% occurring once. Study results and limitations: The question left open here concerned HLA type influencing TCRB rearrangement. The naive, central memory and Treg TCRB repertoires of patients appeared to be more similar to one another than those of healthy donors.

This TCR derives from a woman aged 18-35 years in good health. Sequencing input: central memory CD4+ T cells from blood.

CDR3 bases: TGCGCCAGCAGCTTGGAAACCCCCGGGGGGAAGCAGTTCTTC. Its translation is CASSLETPGGKQFF. The gene calls are TRBV5-1 and TRBJ2-1; 7 bases fit TRBD2. This CDR3 is built from 14 residues. Germline CDR1 and CDR2: SGHRS and YFSETQ. V gave up 0 bases and J gave up 11 bases; unmatched junction bases: 8.